This paragraph covers one T cell receptor beta chain sequence. No antigen is known for it. PCR amplification relied on 60 Vbeta primers (plus 13 Jbeta primers). TCRdb's copy holds only in-frame clones and misses some; the assay was immunoSEQ multiplex PCR. The data contain 120,000 to 150,000 clones, about three fifths of them singletons. The V gene's germline CDR1 is SGHVS and CDR2 FNYEAQ. The V gene lost 3 bases and the J gene lost 4 bases, with 24 bases spanning the gap. The CDR3 sequence is 18 residues long. This specimen comes from a study of cytomegalovirus exposure and HLA in healthy donors. Overall study findings and caveats: Analysis performed later found over 15,000 TCR beta sequences associated with HLA alleles at 0.05 false discovery rate.

The sequenced sample was PBMCs. J is TRBJ2-5 and V is TRBV7-6; a possible D gene is TRBD1 (6 bases). The sequence was collected from a male donor in good health and CMV-seronegative. The CDR3 is CASSFSLYYDRSPETQYF. The CDR3 bases are TGTGCCAGCAGCTTCTCCCTTTACTACGACAGGTCTCCAGAGACCCAGTACTTC.